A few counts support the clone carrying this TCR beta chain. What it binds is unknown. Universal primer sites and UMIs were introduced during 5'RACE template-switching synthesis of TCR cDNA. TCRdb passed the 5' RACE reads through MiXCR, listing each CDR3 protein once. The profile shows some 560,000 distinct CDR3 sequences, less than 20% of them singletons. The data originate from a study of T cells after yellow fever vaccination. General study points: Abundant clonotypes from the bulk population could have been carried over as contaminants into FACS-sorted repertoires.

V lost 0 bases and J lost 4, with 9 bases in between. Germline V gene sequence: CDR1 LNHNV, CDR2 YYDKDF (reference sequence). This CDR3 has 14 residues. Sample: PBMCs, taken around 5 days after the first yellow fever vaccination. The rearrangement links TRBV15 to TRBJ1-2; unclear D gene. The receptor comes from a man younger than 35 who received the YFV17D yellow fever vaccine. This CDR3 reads CATSRDTQLYGYTF. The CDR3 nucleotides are TGTGCCACCAGCAGAGATACACAACTCTATGGCTACACCTTC. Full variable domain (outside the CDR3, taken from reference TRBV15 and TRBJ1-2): DAMVIQNPRYQVTQFGKPVTLSCSQTLNHNVMYWYQQKSSQAPKLLFHYYDKDFNNEADTPDNFQSRRPNTSFCFLDIRSPGLGDTAMYLCATSRDTQLYGYTFGSGTRLTVV.